This T cell receptor beta chain was sequenced in a study of graft-versus-host responses after intestinal transplantation. Study information: Anti-thymocyte globulin induction, then tacrolimus and steroids for around three years, went to all recipients.

The posterior iliac crest or another chosen site supplied post-transplant bone marrow aspirates. V gave up 4 bases and J gave up 4 bases; unmatched junction bases: 4. The CDR3 is 15 residues long. Germline V gives CDR1 MNHNY, CDR2 SVGAGI (reference sequence). As for this clone: What it binds is not known.

Findings of the study overall: Among recipient marrow samples, GvH clones were found; some appeared first in ileum or blood.

Clones were read by immunoSEQ multiplex PCR, and TCRdb kept only the in-frame ones, dropping some. The table includes roughly 3,300 clones, around 93% detected once. The V gene is TRBV6-6, the J gene TRBJ2-3, with 11 bases aligning to TRBD2. This clonotype originated in a human patient who received an intestinal transplant, so some T cells may come from the graft donor. The sample here was bone marrow, taken 350 to 400 days after transplant. In DNA, the CDR3 is TGTGCCAGCAGTTTAACTAGCGGGGGAGCAGATACGCAGTATTTT. Amino acid sequence: CASSLTSGGADTQYF.